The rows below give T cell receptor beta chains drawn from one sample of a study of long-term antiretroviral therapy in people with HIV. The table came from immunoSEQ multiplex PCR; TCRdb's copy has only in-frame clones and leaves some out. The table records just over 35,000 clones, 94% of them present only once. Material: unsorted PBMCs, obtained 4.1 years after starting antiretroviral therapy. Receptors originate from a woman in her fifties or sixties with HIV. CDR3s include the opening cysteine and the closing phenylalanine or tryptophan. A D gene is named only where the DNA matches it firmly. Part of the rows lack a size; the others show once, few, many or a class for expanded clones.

DNA: TGCGCCAGCAGCTTGGACAGGGTGGACACTGAAGCTTTCTTT
CDR3: CASSLDRVDTEAFF
D: -
size: -
V: TRBV5-1
J: TRBJ1-1

DNA: TGTGCCAGCAGCCCCTTCGCAGTGTCCCCGGAGGAGGAGCAGTTCTTC
CDR3: CASSPFAVSPEEEQFF
D: -
size: once
V: TRBV11-2
J: TRBJ2-1

DNA: TGTGCCAGCAGCTTTGCGAAACACTTGACTGAAGCTTTCTTT
CDR3: CASSFAKHLTEAFF
D: -
size: -
V: TRBV7-9
J: TRBJ1-1

DNA: TGTGCCAGCAGTGCCGGGACAGGCGTTCTAGGCAAAAAAATTCAGTACTTC
CDR3: CASSAGTGVLGKKIQYF
D: TRBD1
size: -
V: TRBV6-1
J: TRBJ2-4

DNA: TGTGCCAGCACCCCTGACAGGGGGCTAGGTAGTGAAAAACTGTTTTTT
CDR3: CASTPDRGLGSEKLFF
D: TRBD1
size: -
V: TRBV2
J: TRBJ1-4

DNA: TGTGCCATCAGTGCGGGAGGTCCCGAGCAGTACTTC
CDR3: CAISAGGPEQYF
D: TRBD2
size: -
V: TRBV10-3
J: TRBJ2-7

DNA: TGTGCCAGTAAAGCGGGCTCCATCGTGGACACTGAAGCTTTCTTT
CDR3: CASKAGSIVDTEAFF
D: -
size: -
V: TRBV19
J: TRBJ1-1

DNA: TGTGCCAGCAGCATACGGGCCCCCAACACTGAAGCTTTCTTT
CDR3: CASSIRAPNTEAFF
D: -
size: -
V: TRBV5-4
J: TRBJ1-1

DNA: TGTGCCAGCAGTCCCGAGACAGGGCCGGGCGAGCAGTACTTC
CDR3: CASSPETGPGEQYF
D: TRBD1
size: -
V: TRBV27
J: TRBJ2-7

DNA: TGTGCCAGCAGCACTAGACAGGGGGTAGTCACAGATACGCAGTATTTT
CDR3: CASSTRQGVVTDTQYF
D: TRBD1
size: -
V: TRBV5-4
J: TRBJ2-3

DNA: TGTGCCAGCAGCGCGGGGACAGGGATGAACACTGAAGCTTTCTTT
CDR3: CASSAGTGMNTEAFF
D: TRBD1
size: -
V: TRBV5-6
J: TRBJ1-1

DNA: TGTGCCAGCGGTGACAGGGCGGGTGGGGGGCCTGGGGCCAACGTCCTGACTTTC
CDR3: CASGDRAGGGPGANVLTF
D: -
size: -
V: TRBV5-4
J: TRBJ2-6

DNA: TGTGCCAGCAGTGACACTGAAGCTTTCTTT
CDR3: CASSDTEAFF
D: -
size: -
V: TRBV2
J: TRBJ1-1

DNA: TGCGCCAGCAGCCAAGATCCCCCGTCGGGCTTAGGAGAAAAACTGTTTTTT
CDR3: CASSQDPPSGLGEKLFF
D: -
size: -
V: TRBV4-3
J: TRBJ1-4

DNA: TGTGCCATCAGTGAGACAGCGAACACCATATATTTT
CDR3: CAISETANTIYF
D: -
size: -
V: TRBV10-3
J: TRBJ1-3

DNA: TGTCGGGTAAGGCGCACCGGGGAGCTGTTTTTT
CDR3: CRVRRTGELFF
D: -
size: once
V: TRBV30
J: TRBJ2-2

DNA: TGTGCCAGTAGTTCCCGCGCCCAGGCGTTTGGAGAGACCCAGTACTTC
CDR3: CASSSRAQAFGETQYF
D: -
size: -
V: TRBV19
J: TRBJ2-5

DNA: TGTGCCAGCAGCTTATCACTGACTAGCGGGGTCAATGAGCAGTTCTTC
CDR3: CASSLSLTSGVNEQFF
D: TRBD2
size: -
V: TRBV7-2
J: TRBJ2-1

DNA: TGCGCCAGCAGCTTGGCGACACAAGAGACCCAGTACTTC
CDR3: CASSLATQETQYF
D: -
size: -
V: TRBV5-1
J: TRBJ2-5

DNA: TGTGCCAGCAGCTTCCGGGCGGGGGGCTACAATGAGCAGTTCTTC
CDR3: CASSFRAGGYNEQFF
D: TRBD2
size: -
V: TRBV7-2
J: TRBJ2-1

DNA: TGTGCCAGCAGCTCTCCGGGACAGGGAACGGGTGGAGAGACCCAGTACTTC
CDR3: CASSSPGQGTGGETQYF
D: -
size: -
V: TRBV21-1
J: TRBJ2-5

DNA: TGCGCCAGCGGGGATGACAGGGGGACCTACGAGCAGTACTTC
CDR3: CASGDDRGTYEQYF
D: TRBD1
size: -
V: TRBV23-1
J: TRBJ2-7

DNA: TGTGCCAGCAGCCGGACCGGGACAGCCTCCTACGAGCAGTACTTC
CDR3: CASSRTGTASYEQYF
D: TRBD1
size: -
V: TRBV6-5
J: TRBJ2-7